Below, one TCR beta chain is given with its context. Antigen: not known. The sample comes from a study of T cells after yellow fever vaccination. Study-level information: Some fractions had low cell numbers, and these were prepared with SMART-Seq v4 Ultra Low Input.

Study findings and constraints: Abundant clonotypes from the bulk population could contaminate FACS-sorted repertoires. Secondary responses were weaker yet peaked faster, day 5 versus 15.

Trimming left V 0 bases short and J 1 base short, with 10 bases between. This CDR3 comprises 15 residues. The germline CDR1 and CDR2 sequences are SGHRS and YFSETQ. Conversion of TCR transcripts into cDNA relied on 5'RACE template switching, which added a universal primer site and UMIs. TCRdb re-analysed the 5' RACE reads in MiXCR, keeping a single row per CDR3 protein. The sample lists 250,000 or so distinct CDR3 sequences; around 3.5% were seen once. This chain links TRBV5-1 with TRBJ2-5; D gene unclear. This material consisted of PBMCs, taken 15 days after the yellow fever booster vaccination. The clonotype was recovered from a man younger than 30 who received the YFV17D yellow fever vaccine. The CDR3 DNA reads as TGCGCCAGCAGCTTGGTCGCGTCTCTCCAAGAGACCCAGTACTTC. It specifies CASSLVASLQETQYF.